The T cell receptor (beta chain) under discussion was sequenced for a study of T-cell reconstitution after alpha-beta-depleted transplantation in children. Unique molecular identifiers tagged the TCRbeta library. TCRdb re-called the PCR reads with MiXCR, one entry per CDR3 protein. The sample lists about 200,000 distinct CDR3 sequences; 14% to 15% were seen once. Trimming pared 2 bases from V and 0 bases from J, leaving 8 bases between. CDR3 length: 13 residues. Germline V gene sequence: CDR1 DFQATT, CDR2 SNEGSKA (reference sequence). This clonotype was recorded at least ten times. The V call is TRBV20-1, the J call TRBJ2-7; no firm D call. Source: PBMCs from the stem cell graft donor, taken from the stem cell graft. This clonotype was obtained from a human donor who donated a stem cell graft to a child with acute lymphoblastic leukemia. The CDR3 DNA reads TGCAGTGCTAGACCGGGTAGCTCCTACGAGCAGTACTTC. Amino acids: CSARPGSSYEQYF.